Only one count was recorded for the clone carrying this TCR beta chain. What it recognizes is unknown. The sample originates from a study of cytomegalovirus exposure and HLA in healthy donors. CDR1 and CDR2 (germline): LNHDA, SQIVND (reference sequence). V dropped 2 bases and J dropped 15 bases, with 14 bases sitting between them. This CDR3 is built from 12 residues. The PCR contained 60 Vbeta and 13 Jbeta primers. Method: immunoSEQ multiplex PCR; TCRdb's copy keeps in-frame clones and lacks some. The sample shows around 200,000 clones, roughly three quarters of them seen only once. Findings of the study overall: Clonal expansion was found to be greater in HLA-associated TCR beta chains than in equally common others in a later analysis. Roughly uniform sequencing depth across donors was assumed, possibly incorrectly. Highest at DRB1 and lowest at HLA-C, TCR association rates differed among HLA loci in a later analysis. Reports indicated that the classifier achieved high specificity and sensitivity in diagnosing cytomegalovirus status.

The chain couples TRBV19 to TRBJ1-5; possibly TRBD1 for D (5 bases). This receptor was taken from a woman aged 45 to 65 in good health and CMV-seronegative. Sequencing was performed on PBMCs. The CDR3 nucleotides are TGTGCCAGTAGTATATCTCAGGGTATCCCGCATTTT. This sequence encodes CASSISQGIPHF.